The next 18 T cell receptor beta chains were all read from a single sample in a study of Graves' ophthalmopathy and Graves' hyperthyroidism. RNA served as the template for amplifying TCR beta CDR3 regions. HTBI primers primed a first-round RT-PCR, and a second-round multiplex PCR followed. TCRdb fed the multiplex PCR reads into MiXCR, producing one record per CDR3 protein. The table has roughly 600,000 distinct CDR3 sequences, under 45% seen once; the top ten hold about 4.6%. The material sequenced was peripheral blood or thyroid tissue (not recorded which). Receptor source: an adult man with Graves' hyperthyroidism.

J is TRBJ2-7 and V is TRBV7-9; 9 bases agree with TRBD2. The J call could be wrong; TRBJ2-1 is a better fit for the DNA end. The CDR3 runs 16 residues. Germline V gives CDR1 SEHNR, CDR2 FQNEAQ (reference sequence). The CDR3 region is CASSLEGSSGMGEQFF. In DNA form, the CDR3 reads TGTGCCAGCAGCTTAGAGGGTTCTAGCGGGATGGGTGAGCAGTTCTTC.

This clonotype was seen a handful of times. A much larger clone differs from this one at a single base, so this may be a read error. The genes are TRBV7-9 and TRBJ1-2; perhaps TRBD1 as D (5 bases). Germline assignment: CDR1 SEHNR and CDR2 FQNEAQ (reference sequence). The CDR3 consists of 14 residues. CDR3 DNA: TGTGCCAGCAGCTCTAGCCAGGGAAACTATGGCAACACCTTC. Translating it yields CASSSSQGNYGNTF.

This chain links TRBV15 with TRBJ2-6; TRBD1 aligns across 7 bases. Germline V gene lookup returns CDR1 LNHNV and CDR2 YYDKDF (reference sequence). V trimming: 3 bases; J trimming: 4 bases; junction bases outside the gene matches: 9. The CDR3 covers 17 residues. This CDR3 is CATSRTQGREGANVLTF. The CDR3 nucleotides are TGTGCCACCAGCAGGACACAGGGGCGTGAAGGGGCCAACGTCCTGACTTTC.

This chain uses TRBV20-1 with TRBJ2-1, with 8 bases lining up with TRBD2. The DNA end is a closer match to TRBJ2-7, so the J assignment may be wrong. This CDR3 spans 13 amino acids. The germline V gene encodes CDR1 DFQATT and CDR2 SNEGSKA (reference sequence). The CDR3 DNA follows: TGCAGTGCTAGAGGCGGGGGGCCTAATGAGCAGTACTTC. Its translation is CSARGGGPNEQYF.

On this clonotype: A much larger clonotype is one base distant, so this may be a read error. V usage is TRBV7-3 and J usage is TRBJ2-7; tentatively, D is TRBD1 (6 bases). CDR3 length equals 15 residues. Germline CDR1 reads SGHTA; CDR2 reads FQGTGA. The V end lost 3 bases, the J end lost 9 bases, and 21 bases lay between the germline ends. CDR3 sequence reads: CASSLLAPGTHGQYF. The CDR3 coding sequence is TGTGCCAGCAGCTTGCTGGCCCCCGGGACACACGGGCAGTACTTC.

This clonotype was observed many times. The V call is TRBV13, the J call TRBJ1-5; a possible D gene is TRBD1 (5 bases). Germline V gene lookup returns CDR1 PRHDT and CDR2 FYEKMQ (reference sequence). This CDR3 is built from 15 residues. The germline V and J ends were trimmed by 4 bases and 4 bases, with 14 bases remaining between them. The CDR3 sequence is CASSSRGVGNQPQHF. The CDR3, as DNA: TGTGCCAGCAGCTCCCGAGGGGTAGGAAATCAGCCCCAGCATTTT.

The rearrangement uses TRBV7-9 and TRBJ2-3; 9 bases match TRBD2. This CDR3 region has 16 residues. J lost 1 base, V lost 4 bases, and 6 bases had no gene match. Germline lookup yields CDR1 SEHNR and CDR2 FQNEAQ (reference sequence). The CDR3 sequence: CASSSSSGEGTDTQYF. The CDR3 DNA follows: TGTGCCAGCAGCTCCTCTAGCGGGGAAGGCACAGATACGCAGTATTTT.

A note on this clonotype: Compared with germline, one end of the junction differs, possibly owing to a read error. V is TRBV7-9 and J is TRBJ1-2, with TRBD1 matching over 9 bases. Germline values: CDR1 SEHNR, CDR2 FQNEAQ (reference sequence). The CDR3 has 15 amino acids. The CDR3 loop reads CGSSQDGTGRSGYTF. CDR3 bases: TGTGGCAGCAGCCAAGATGGGACAGGGAGAAGTGGCTACACCTTC.

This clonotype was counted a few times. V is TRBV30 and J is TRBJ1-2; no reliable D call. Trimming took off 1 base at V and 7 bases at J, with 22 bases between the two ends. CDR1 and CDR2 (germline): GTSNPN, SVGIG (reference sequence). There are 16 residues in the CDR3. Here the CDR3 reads CAWSDPQQPWWAGYTF. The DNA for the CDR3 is TGTGCCTGGAGTGACCCCCAACAGCCTTGGTGGGCTGGCTACACCTTC. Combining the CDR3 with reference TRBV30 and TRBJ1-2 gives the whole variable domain SQTIHQWPATLVQPVGSPLSLECTVEGTSNPNLYWYRQAAGRGLQLLFYSVGIGQISSEVPQNLSASRPQDRQFILSSKKLLLSDSGFYLCAWSDPQQPWWAGYTFGSGTRLTVV.

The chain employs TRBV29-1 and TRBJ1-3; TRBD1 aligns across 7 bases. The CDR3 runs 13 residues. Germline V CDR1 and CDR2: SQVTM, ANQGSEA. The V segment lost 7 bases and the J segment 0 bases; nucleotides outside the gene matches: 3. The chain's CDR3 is CSGSGGSGNTIYF. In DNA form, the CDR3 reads TGCAGCGGATCAGGGGGCTCTGGAAACACCATATATTTT. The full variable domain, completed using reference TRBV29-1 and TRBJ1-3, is SAVISQKPSRDICQRGTSLTIQCQVDSQVTMMFWYRQQPGQSLTLIATANQGSEATYESGFVIDKFPISRPNLTFSTLTVSNMSPEDSSIYLCSGSGGSGNTIYFGEGSWLTVV.

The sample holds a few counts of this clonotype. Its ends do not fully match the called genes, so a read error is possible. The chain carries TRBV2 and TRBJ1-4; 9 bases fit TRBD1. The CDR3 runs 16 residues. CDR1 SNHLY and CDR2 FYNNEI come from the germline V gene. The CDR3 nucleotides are TGTGCCAGCAGCCAAGTCGGGGACAGGGCTAATCAAAAACTGTTTTTT. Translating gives CASSQVGDRANQKLFF.

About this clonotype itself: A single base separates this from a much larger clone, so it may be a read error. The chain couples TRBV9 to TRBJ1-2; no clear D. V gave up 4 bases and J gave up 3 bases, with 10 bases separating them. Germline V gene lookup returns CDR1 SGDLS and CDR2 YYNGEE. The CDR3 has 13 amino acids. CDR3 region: CASSILDDYGYTF. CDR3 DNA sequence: TGTGCCAGCAGCATACTGGATGACTATGGCTACACCTTC.

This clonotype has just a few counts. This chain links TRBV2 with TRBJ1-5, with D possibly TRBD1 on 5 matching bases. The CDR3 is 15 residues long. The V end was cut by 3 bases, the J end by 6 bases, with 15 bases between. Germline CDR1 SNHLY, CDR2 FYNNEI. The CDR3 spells CASSEGWGVGQPQHF. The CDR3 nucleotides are TGTGCCAGCAGTGAGGGCTGGGGCGTGGGTCAGCCCCAGCATTTT. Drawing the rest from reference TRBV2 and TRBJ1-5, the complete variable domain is EPEVTQTPSHQVTQMGQEVILRCVPISNHLYFYWYRQILGQKVEFLVSFYNNEISEKSEIFDDQFSVERPDGSNFTLKIRSTKLEDSAMYFCASSEGWGVGQPQHFGDGTRLSIL.

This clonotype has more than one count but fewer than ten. CDR3 amino acids: CARRGKETQYF. The CDR3 nucleotides read TGTGCCCGGCGGGGGAAAGAGACCCAGTACTTC. The J gene is TRBJ2-5, the V gene TRBV14, with TRBD2 matching over 7 bases. Germline trimming cut 11 bases from V and 3 bases from J; bases unmatched to any gene: 3. Germline V lookup: CDR1 SGHDN, CDR2 FVKESK. This CDR3 comprises 11 residues.

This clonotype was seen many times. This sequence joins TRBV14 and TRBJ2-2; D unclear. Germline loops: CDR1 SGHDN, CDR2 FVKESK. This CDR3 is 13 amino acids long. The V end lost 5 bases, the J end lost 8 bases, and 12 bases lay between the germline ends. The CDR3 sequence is CASSVLQAGELFF. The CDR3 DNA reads TGTGCCAGCAGCGTACTTCAGGCAGGGGAGCTGTTTTTT.

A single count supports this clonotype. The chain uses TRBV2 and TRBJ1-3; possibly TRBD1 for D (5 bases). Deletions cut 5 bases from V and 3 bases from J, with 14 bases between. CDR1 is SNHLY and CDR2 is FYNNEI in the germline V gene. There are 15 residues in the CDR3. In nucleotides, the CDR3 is TGTGCCAGCAGTTTCCCGGGGCAGGGTGGAAACACCATATATTTT. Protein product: CASSFPGQGGNTIYF. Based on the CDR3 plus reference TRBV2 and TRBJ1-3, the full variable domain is EPEVTQTPSHQVTQMGQEVILRCVPISNHLYFYWYRQILGQKVEFLVSFYNNEISEKSEIFDDQFSVERPDGSNFTLKIRSTKLEDSAMYFCASSFPGQGGNTIYFGEGSWLTVV.

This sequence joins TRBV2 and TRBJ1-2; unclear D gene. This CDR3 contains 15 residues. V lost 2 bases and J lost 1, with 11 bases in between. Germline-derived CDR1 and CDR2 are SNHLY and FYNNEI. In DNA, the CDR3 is TGTGCCAGCAGTGAATTTAGCGACCGTAACTATGGCTACACCTTC. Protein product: CASSEFSDRNYGYTF.

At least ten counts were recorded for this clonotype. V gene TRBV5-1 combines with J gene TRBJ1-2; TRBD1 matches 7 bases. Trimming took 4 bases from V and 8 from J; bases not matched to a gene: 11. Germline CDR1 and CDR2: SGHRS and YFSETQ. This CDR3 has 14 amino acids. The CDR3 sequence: CASSKTGTESGYTF. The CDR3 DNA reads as TGCGCCAGCAGCAAGACAGGGACCGAGAGCGGCTACACCTTC.